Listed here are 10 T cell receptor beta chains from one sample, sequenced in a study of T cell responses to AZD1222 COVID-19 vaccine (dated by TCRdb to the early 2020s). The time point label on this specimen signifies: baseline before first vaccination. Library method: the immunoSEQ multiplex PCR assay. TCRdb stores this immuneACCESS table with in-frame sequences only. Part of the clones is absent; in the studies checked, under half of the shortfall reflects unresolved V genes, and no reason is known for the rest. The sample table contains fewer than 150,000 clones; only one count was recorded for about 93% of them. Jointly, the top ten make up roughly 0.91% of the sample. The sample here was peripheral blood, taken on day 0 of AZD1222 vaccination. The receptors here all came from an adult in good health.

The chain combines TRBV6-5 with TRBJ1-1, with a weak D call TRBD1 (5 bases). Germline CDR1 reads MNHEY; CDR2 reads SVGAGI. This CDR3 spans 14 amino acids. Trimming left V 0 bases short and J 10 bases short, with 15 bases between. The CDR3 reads CASSYSRAQVRAFF. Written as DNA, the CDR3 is TGTGCCAGCAGTTACTCCAGGGCCCAGGTTAGAGCTTTCTTT.

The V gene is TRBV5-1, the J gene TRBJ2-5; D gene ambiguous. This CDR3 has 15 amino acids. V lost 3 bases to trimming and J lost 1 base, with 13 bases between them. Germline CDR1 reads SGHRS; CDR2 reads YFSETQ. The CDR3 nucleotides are TGCGCCAGCAGCTCGGCGAATGGAGCCCAAGAGACCCAGTACTTC. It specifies CASSSANGAQETQYF.

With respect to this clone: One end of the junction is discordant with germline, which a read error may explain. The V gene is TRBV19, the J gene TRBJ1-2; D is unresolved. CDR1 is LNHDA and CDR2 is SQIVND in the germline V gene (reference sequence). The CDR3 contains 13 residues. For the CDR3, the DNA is TGTGCCAGTAGTATAGCCCGACATAGGGCTGGCTCCTTC. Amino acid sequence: CASSIARHRAGSF.

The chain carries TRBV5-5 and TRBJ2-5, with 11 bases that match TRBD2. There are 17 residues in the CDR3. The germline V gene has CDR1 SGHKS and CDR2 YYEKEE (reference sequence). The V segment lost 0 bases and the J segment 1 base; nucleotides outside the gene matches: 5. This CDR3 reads CASSLEGSGGAQETQYF. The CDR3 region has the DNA TGTGCCAGCAGCTTGGAGGGTAGCGGGGGGGCCCAAGAGACCCAGTACTTC.

The CDR3 here is CASSEAHRAYGYTF. The CDR3 DNA follows: TGTGCCAGCAGTGAAGCGCACAGGGCCTATGGCTACACCTTC. V and J are TRBV6-1 and TRBJ1-2; a weak D match, TRBD1 (6 bases). The V and J ends lost 0 bases and 4 bases respectively, with 9 bases between them. This CDR3 region has 14 residues. Looked up from germline, CDR1 is MNHNS and CDR2 is SASEGT.

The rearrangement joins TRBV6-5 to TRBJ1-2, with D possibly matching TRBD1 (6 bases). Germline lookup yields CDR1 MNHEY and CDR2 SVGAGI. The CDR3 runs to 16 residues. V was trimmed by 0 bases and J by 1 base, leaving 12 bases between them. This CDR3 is CASSYSETGDNYGYTF. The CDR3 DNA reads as TGTGCCAGCAGTTACTCGGAGACAGGCGATAACTATGGCTACACCTTC.

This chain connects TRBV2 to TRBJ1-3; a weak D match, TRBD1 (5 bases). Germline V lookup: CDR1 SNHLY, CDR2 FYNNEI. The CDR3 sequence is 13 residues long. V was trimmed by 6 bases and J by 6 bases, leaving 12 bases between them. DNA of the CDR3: TGTGCCAGCAGCAGAGGGGCAGAAAACACCATATATTTT. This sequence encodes CASSRGAENTIYF. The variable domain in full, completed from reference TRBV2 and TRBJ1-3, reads EPEVTQTPSHQVTQMGQEVILRCVPISNHLYFYWYRQILGQKVEFLVSFYNNEISEKSEIFDDQFSVERPDGSNFTLKIRSTKLEDSAMYFCASSRGAENTIYFGEGSWLTVV.

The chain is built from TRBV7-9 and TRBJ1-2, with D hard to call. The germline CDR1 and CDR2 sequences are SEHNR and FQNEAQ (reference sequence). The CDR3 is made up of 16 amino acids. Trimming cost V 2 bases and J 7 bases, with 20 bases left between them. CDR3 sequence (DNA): TGTGCCAGCAGCTTAATATCATTGGGTAGTGGCAGTGGCTACACCTTC. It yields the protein CASSLISLGSGSGYTF.

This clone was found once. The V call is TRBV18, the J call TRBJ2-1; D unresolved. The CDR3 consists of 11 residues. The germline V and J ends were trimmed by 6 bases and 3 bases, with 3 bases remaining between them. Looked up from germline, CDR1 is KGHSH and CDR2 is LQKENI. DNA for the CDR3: TGTGCCAGCTCCAACTACAATGAGCAGTTCTTC. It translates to CASSNYNEQFF.

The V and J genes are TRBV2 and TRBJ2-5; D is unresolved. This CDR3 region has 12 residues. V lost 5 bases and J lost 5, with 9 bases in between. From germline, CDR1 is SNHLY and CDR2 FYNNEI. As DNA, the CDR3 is TGTGCCAGCAGTCTCTTAGGGGAGACCCAGTACTTC. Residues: CASSLLGETQYF.